The clone carrying this TCR beta chain was observed a handful of times. The target antigen is unknown. This specimen comes from a study of response to subunit inactivated influenza vaccine. Regarding the study as a whole: Authors proposed each seasonal influenza vaccination draws in few new T cells.

One entry per CDR3 protein, called by TCRdb with MiXCR from the RT-PCR reads. The table has about 520,000 distinct CDR3 sequences, roughly 9.8% seen once. Germline V gene lookup returns CDR1 SGDLS and CDR2 YYNGEE. J was trimmed by 0 bases and V by 0 bases; bases with no gene match: 11. The CDR3 has 21 amino acids. The receptor was isolated from a middle-aged man who received an inactivated influenza vaccine. The genes are TRBV9 and TRBJ2-6, with 11 positions matching TRBD2. The starting material was PBMCs from blood, obtained around seven weeks after vaccination. CDR3 DNA sequence: TGTGCCAGCAGCGTAGGGGCTAGCGGGGGGACAACACGCTCTGGGGCCAACGTCCTGACTTTC. Amino acid sequence: CASSVGASGGTTRSGANVLTF.